Given below is one T cell receptor (beta chain) in context. Its target is unknown. V was clipped by 2 bases and J by 8 bases, with 15 bases between them. CDR3 size: 13 residues. The germline CDR1 and CDR2 sequences are GTSNPN and SVGIG (reference sequence). Some clones are missing from TCRdb's copy, which holds only in-frame ones; the method was immunoSEQ multiplex PCR. The sample records tens of thousands of clones, 90% to 95% being singletons. Genomic DNA came from blood conventional CD4+ T cells gated CD25-low CD127-high. The data are from a study of regulatory and conventional T cells in RAG deficiency. Findings of the study overall: Patient subsets had shorter CDR3s; Omenn Treg-Tconv overlap exceeded 75%.

This sample also belongs to another study, concerning regulatory T cells. That work contributes: The PCR used 52 TRBV and 13 TRBJ primers.

Sample: CD4+ T cells sorted from blood. This chain links TRBV30 with TRBJ1-1, with D hard to call. This sequence was found in a human donor in good health. In DNA, the CDR3 is TGTGCCTGGAGTCAGACGGACCTAGGGGAAGCTTTCTTT. This sequence encodes CAWSQTDLGEAFF.